The rows below give T cell receptor beta chains drawn from one sample of a study of blood T cell repertoires in COVID-19. Clones were sequenced by immunoSEQ multiplex PCR, and TCRdb holds only the in-frame ones, with some missing. The sample lists around 300,000 clones; roughly 89% were seen once. Source material: peripheral blood. The source of these receptors is a woman in her forties with COVID-19, enrolled during active disease. Both conserved end residues are part of each CDR3. The D gene is left open where the match is weak. Expanded clones are given a class, and other clones once, few, many or no size at all.

CDR3 protein: CASSFQTGERETQYF; CDR3 DNA: TGTGCCAGCAGTTTCCAGACAGGGGAGCGGGAGACCCAGTACTTC; D gene: TRBD1; clone size: .; J gene: TRBJ2-5; V gene: TRBV7-2
CDR3 protein: CASTPRGEGYTF; CDR3 DNA: TGTGCCAGCACCCCACGAGGTGAGGGCTACACCTTC; D gene: .; clone size: .; J gene: TRBJ1-2; V gene: TRBV28
CDR3 protein: CASSLREGSEGGYTF; CDR3 DNA: TGTGCCAGCAGCTTGAGGGAGGGGTCTGAAGGGGGCTACACCTTC; D gene: .; clone size: .; J gene: TRBJ1-2; V gene: TRBV7-2
CDR3 protein: CASSERLAGAYEQYF; CDR3 DNA: TGTGCCAGCAGTGAAAGACTAGCGGGGGCCTACGAGCAGTACTTC; D gene: TRBD2; clone size: .; J gene: TRBJ2-7; V gene: TRBV2
CDR3 protein: CASRPTSGYF; CDR3 DNA: TGTGCCAGCAGACCTACCTCCGGGTACTTC; D gene: .; clone size: once; J gene: TRBJ2-7; V gene: TRBV5-8
CDR3 protein: CASSRDTSNQPQHF; CDR3 DNA: TGTGCCAGCAGTCGGGACACTAGCAATCAGCCCCAGCATTTT; D gene: .; clone size: few; J gene: TRBJ1-5; V gene: TRBV2
CDR3 protein: CATSRAGSEAFF; CDR3 DNA: TGTGCCACCAGCAGAGCGGGGAGTGAAGCTTTCTTT; D gene: .; clone size: .; J gene: TRBJ1-1; V gene: TRBV15
CDR3 protein: CASSLVAGGSNEQFF; CDR3 DNA: TGTGCCAGCAGCTTAGTAGCGGGAGGTAGCAATGAGCAGTTCTTC; D gene: TRBD2; clone size: .; J gene: TRBJ2-1; V gene: TRBV7-2
CDR3 protein: CSVQTGDYGYTF; CDR3 DNA: TGCAGCGTCCAGACAGGGGACTATGGCTACACCTTC; D gene: TRBD1; clone size: .; J gene: TRBJ1-2; V gene: TRBV29-1
CDR3 protein: CASSSTPLPYEQYF; CDR3 DNA: TGTGCCAGCAGTTCAACACCTCTCCCCTACGAGCAGTACTTC; D gene: .; clone size: once; J gene: TRBJ2-7; V gene: TRBV28
CDR3 protein: CASSPWGGSNSNQPQHF; CDR3 DNA: TGTGCCAGCAGCCCCTGGGGGGGATCCAATAGCAATCAGCCCCAGCATTTT; D gene: .; clone size: few; J gene: TRBJ1-5; V gene: TRBV7-6
CDR3 protein: CASSQVSRSGANVLTF; CDR3 DNA: TGTGCCAGCAGCCAAGTCTCACGGTCTGGGGCCAACGTCCTGACTTTC; D gene: .; clone size: .; J gene: TRBJ2-6; V gene: TRBV4-2
CDR3 protein: CASSPLATGGTGELFF; CDR3 DNA: TGTGCCAGCAGCCCACTAGCGACAGGGGGCACCGGGGAGCTGTTTTTT; D gene: TRBD1; clone size: .; J gene: TRBJ2-2; V gene: TRBV9
CDR3 protein: CASSFSRTNYGYTF; CDR3 DNA: TGTGCCAGCAGTTTTAGTAGAACTAACTATGGCTACACCTTC; D gene: .; clone size: .; J gene: TRBJ1-2; V gene: TRBV28
CDR3 protein: CASSLGRGGTYNEQFF; CDR3 DNA: TGTGCCAGCAGCTTAGGAAGGGGCGGTACCTACAATGAGCAGTTCTTC; D gene: .; clone size: once; J gene: TRBJ2-1; V gene: TRBV7-9
CDR3 protein: CASSVAPDSQETQYF; CDR3 DNA: TGTGCCAGCAGCGTAGCTCCGGACAGTCAAGAGACCCAGTACTTC; D gene: .; clone size: .; J gene: TRBJ2-5; V gene: TRBV9
CDR3 protein: CASSFSGSSYEQYF; CDR3 DNA: TGTGCCAGCAGTTTTAGCGGGAGCTCCTACGAGCAGTACTTC; D gene: TRBD2; clone size: .; J gene: TRBJ2-7; V gene: TRBV28
CDR3 protein: CASSPYQRGGEETQYF; CDR3 DNA: TGTGCCAGCTCACCATATCAGCGCGGCGGGGAAGAGACCCAGTACTTC; D gene: .; clone size: .; J gene: TRBJ2-5; V gene: TRBV18
CDR3 protein: CASSQDADDNSPLHF; CDR3 DNA: TGTGCCAGCAGCCAAGACGCAGATGATAATTCACCCCTCCACTTT; D gene: .; clone size: .; J gene: TRBJ1-6; V gene: TRBV3-1/TRBV3-2
CDR3 protein: CASSLLGGANYGYTF; CDR3 DNA: TGTGCCAGCAGCTTACTAGGGGGAGCTAACTATGGCTACACCTTC; D gene: .; clone size: .; J gene: TRBJ1-2; V gene: TRBV7-2
CDR3 protein: CASSGLAGGYTQYF; CDR3 DNA: TGCGCCAGCAGCGGACTAGCGGGGGGGTATACGCAGTATTTT; D gene: TRBD2; clone size: .; J gene: TRBJ2-3; V gene: TRBV10-2
CDR3 protein: CASSLGGYEQYF; CDR3 DNA: TGTGCCAGCAGTTTAGGCGGGTACGAGCAGTACTTC; D gene: .; clone size: .; J gene: TRBJ2-7; V gene: TRBV27
CDR3 protein: CASSVGGTTEAFF; CDR3 DNA: TGTGCCAGCAGCGTGGGGGGGACCACTGAAGCTTTCTTT; D gene: .; clone size: .; J gene: TRBJ1-1; V gene: TRBV9
CDR3 protein: CASSSRFRTIDGADTQYF; CDR3 DNA: TGTGCCAGCAGCTCCCGTTTCCGGACTATTGATGGTGCAGATACGCAGTATTTT; D gene: .; clone size: .; J gene: TRBJ2-3; V gene: TRBV7-9
CDR3 protein: CASSSHIDSYEQYF; CDR3 DNA: TGTGCCAGCAGCTCACACATAGACAGCTACGAGCAGTACTTC; D gene: .; clone size: .; J gene: TRBJ2-7; V gene: TRBV9
CDR3 protein: CASSIMEDRNQPQHF; CDR3 DNA: TGTGCCAGTAGTATAATGGAGGACAGGAATCAGCCCCAGCATTTT; D gene: TRBD1; clone size: few; J gene: TRBJ1-5; V gene: TRBV19
CDR3 protein: CASSLVTADEQFF; CDR3 DNA: TGTGCCAGCAGCTTAGTTACGGCGGATGAGCAGTTCTTC; D gene: .; clone size: .; J gene: TRBJ2-1; V gene: TRBV7-9
CDR3 protein: CAWTQGKGYEQYF; CDR3 DNA: TGTGCCTGGACACAGGGAAAGGGCTACGAGCAGTACTTC; D gene: .; clone size: .; J gene: TRBJ2-7; V gene: TRBV30
CDR3 protein: CASSPPGAGSTDTQYF; CDR3 DNA: TGTGCCAGCAGTCCTCCGGGAGCGGGAAGCACAGATACGCAGTATTTT; D gene: TRBD2; clone size: .; J gene: TRBJ2-3; V gene: TRBV28
CDR3 protein: CASSFRGPRNYGYTF; CDR3 DNA: TGTGCCAGCAGCTTCAGGGGTCCGAGAAACTATGGCTACACCTTC; D gene: .; clone size: few; J gene: TRBJ1-2; V gene: TRBV5-4
CDR3 protein: CARPSADNEQFF; CDR3 DNA: TGTGCCAGGCCTAGCGCAGACAATGAGCAGTTCTTC; D gene: .; clone size: .; J gene: TRBJ2-1; V gene: TRBV28
CDR3 protein: CASSLVLMARGGGYTF; CDR3 DNA: TGTGCCAGCAGCTTAGTATTAATGGCGAGGGGGGGTGGCTACACCTTC; D gene: .; clone size: .; J gene: TRBJ1-2; V gene: TRBV7-2
CDR3 protein: CASSRGQEFNEKLFF; CDR3 DNA: TGTGCCAGCAGTCGAGGACAGGAGTTTAATGAAAAACTGTTTTTT; D gene: TRBD1; clone size: .; J gene: TRBJ1-4; V gene: TRBV28
CDR3 protein: CASSPSDRPLNYGYTF; CDR3 DNA: TGTGCCAGCTCACCATCGGACAGGCCCTTAAACTATGGCTACACCTTC; D gene: TRBD1; clone size: .; J gene: TRBJ1-2; V gene: TRBV18
CDR3 protein: CASSPSSGTPYGYTF; CDR3 DNA: TGTGCCAGCAGCCCGTCATCCGGGACACCTTATGGCTACACCTTC; D gene: .; clone size: .; J gene: TRBJ1-2; V gene: TRBV7-3
CDR3 protein: CASSLAGTGIYEQYF; CDR3 DNA: TGTGCCAGCAGTCTTGCCGGGACAGGCATCTACGAGCAGTACTTC; D gene: TRBD1; clone size: .; J gene: TRBJ2-7; V gene: TRBV11-2
CDR3 protein: CASSEAAGRDQPQHF; CDR3 DNA: TGTGCCAGCAGTGAGGCGGCGGGACGTGATCAGCCCCAGCATTTT; D gene: .; clone size: .; J gene: TRBJ1-5; V gene: TRBV2
CDR3 protein: CASSPDREAYEQYF; CDR3 DNA: TGCGCCAGCAGTCCCGACAGGGAAGCTTACGAGCAGTACTTC; D gene: TRBD1; clone size: .; J gene: TRBJ2-7; V gene: TRBV4-3
CDR3 protein: CASSLGQGGNQPQHF; CDR3 DNA: TGCGCCAGCAGCTTGGGACAGGGGGGCAATCAGCCCCAGCATTTT; D gene: TRBD1; clone size: .; J gene: TRBJ1-5; V gene: TRBV5-1
CDR3 protein: CASSLDRGNYGYTF; CDR3 DNA: TGTGCCAGCAGCCTTGACAGGGGAAACTATGGCTACACCTTC; D gene: TRBD1; clone size: .; J gene: TRBJ1-2; V gene: TRBV7-2